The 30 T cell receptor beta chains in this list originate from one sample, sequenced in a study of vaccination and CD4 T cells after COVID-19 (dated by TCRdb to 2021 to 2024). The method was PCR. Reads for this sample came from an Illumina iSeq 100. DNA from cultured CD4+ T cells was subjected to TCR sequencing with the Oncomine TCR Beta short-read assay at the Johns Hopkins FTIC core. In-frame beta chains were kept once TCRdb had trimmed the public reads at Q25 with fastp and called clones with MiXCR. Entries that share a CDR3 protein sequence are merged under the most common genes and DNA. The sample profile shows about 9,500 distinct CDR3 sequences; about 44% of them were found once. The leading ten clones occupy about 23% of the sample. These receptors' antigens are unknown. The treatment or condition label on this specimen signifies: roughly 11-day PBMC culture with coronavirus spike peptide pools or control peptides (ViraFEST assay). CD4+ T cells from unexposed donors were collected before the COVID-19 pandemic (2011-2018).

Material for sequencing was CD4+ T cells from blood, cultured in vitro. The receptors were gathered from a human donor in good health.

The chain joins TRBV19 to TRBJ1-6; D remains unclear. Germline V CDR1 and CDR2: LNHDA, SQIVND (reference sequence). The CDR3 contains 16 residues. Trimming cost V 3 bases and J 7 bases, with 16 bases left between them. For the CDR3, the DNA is TGTGCCAGTAGTATTGGATGGTGGGGAAACAATTCACCCCTCCACTTT. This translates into CASSIGWWGNNSPLHF.

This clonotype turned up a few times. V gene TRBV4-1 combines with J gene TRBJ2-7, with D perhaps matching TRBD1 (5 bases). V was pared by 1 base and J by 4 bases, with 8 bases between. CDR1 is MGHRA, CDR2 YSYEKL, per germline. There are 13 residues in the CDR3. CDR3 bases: TGCGCCAGCAGCCAAGGGGGCGATTACGAGCAGTACTTC. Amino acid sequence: CASSQGGDYEQYF.

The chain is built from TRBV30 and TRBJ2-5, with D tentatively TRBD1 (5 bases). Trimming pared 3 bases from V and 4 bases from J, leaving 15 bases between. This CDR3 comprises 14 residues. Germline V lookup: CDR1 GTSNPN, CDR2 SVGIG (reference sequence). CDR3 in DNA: TGTGCCTGGAGCGCCCAGGGCGTCCCAGAGACCCAGTACTTC. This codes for CAWSAQGVPETQYF.

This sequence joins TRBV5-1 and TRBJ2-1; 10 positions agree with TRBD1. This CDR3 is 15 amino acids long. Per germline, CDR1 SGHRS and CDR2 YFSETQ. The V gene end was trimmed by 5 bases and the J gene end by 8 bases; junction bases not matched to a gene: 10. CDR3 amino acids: CASRGAGTGVYEQFF. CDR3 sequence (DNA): TGCGCCAGCAGGGGAGCCGGGACAGGGGTCTATGAGCAGTTCTTC.

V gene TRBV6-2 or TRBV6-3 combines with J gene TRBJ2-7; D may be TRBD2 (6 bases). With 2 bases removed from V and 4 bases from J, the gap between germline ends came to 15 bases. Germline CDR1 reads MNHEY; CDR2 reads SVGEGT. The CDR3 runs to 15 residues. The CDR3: CASSYPAPREYEQYF. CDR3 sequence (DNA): TGTGCCAGCAGTTACCCGGCTCCCCGGGAGTACGAGCAGTACTTC.

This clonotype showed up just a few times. This CDR3 is CSASRESGDKLFF. The CDR3 DNA reads as TGCAGTGCTAGTCGCGAATCGGGCGATAAGCTGTTTTTT. The chain recombines TRBV20-1 with TRBJ2-2; D unclear. V gave up 3 bases and J gave up 12 bases, with 17 bases separating them. Germline values: CDR1 DFQATT, CDR2 SNEGSKA (reference sequence). The CDR3 sequence is 13 residues long.

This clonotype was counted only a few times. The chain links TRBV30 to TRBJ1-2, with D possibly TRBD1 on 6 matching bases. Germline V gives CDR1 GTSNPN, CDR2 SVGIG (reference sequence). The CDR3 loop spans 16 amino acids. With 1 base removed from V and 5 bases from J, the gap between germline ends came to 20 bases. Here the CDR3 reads CAWSEMGGARTYGYTF. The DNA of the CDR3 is TGTGCCTGGAGTGAAATGGGGGGGGCTAGGACGTATGGCTACACCTTC.

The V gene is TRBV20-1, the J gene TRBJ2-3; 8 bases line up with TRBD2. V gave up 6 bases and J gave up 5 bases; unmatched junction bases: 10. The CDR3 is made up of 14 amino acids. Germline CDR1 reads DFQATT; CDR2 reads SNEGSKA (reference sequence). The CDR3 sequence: CSAPSGGPGDTQYF. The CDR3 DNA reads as TGCAGTGCCCCATCGGGAGGGCCAGGAGATACGCAGTATTTT.

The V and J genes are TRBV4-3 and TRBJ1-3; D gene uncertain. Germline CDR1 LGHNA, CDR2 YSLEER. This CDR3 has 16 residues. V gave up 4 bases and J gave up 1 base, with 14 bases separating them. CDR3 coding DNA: TGCGCCAGCAGCCTACTCTCGGCGGGTTCTGGAAACACCATATATTTT. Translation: CASSLLSAGSGNTIYF.

CDR3 DNA: TGTGCCAGTGTGGCGACAGGGGGAACTACAGATACGCAGTATTTT. Translating gives CASVATGGTTDTQYF. The J gene is TRBJ2-3, the V gene TRBV19, with TRBD1 matching over 9 bases. This CDR3 has 15 residues. Germline V gene sequence: CDR1 LNHDA, CDR2 SQIVND (reference sequence). V dropped 8 bases and J dropped 3; count of bases not matched to a gene: 9.

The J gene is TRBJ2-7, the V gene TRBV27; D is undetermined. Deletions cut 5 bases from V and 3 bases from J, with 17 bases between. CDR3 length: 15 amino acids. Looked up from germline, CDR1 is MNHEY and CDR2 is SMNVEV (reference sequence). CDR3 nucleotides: TGTGCCAGCAGTGGGGTCCGTGTTCGGTACTACGAGCAGTACTTC. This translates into CASSGVRVRYYEQYF.

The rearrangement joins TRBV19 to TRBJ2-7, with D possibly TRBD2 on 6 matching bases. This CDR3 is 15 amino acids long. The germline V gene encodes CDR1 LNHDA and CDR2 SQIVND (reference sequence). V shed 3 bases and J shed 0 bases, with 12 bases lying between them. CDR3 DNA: TGTGCCAGTAGTATTGGAGGGGCAAGCTCCTACGAGCAGTACTTC. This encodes CASSIGGASSYEQYF.

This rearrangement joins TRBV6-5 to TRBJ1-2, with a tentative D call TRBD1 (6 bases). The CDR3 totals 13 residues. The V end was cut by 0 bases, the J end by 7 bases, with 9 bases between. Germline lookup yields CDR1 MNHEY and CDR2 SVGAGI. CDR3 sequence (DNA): TGTGCCAGCAGTTACTCGTCGGACAGTGGCTACACCTTC. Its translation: CASSYSSDSGYTF.

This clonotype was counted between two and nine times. This CDR3 is CASSPRITEAFF. The CDR3 DNA follows: TGTGCCAGCAGTCCGAGGATCACTGAAGCTTTCTTT. The genes are TRBV6-2 or TRBV6-3 and TRBJ1-1; D is uncertain. The germline V and J ends were trimmed by 5 bases and 4 bases, with 8 bases remaining between them. Germline CDR1 reads MNHEY; CDR2 reads SVGEGT. The CDR3 length is 12 residues.

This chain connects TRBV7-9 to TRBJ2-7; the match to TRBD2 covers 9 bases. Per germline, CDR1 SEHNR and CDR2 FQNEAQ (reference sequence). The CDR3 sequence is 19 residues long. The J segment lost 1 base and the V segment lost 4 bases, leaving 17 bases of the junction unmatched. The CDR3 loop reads CASSSDLGPSGIYSYEQYF. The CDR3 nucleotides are TGTGCCAGCAGCTCCGATCTCGGACCTAGCGGGATTTATTCCTACGAGCAGTACTTC.

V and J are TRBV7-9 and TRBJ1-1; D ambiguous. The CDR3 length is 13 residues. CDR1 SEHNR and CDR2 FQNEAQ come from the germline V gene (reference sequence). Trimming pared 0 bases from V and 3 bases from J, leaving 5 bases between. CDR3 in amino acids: CASSLAGYTEAFF. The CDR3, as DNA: TGTGCCAGCAGCTTAGCAGGGTACACTGAAGCTTTCTTT.

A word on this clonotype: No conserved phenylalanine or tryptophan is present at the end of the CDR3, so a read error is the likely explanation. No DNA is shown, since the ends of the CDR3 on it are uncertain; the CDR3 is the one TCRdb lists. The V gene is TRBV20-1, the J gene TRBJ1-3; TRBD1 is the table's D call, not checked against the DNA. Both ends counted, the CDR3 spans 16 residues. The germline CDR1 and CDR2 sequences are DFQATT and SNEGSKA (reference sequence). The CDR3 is CSARCNDRGLETPYIL.

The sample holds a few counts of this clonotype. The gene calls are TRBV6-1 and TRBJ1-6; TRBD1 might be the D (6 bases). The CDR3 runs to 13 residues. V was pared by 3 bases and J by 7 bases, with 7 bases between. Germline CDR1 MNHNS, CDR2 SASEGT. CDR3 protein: CASSDRGNSPLHF. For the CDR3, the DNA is TGTGCCAGCAGTGACAGGGGCAATTCACCCCTCCACTTT.

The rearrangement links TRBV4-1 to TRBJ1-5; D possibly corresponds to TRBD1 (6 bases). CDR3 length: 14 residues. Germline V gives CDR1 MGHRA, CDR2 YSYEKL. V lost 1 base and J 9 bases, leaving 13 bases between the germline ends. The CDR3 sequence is CASSQAQGMGPQHF. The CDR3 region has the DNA TGCGCCAGCAGCCAAGCACAGGGAATGGGGCCCCAGCATTTT.

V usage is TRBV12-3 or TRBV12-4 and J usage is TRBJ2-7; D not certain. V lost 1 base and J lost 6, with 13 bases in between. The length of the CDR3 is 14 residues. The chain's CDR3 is CASSLVGSGSEQYF. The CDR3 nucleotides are TGTGCCAGCAGTTTAGTGGGGTCGGGTTCCGAGCAGTACTTC.

The CDR3 protein is CASSESQGAVWNTEAFF. The CDR3 bases are TGTGCCAGCAGTGAGTCACAGGGGGCTGTTTGGAACACTGAAGCTTTCTTT. V gene TRBV2 combines with J gene TRBJ1-1; TRBD1 matches 9 bases. The CDR3 has 17 residues. CDR1 is SNHLY, CDR2 FYNNEI, per germline. Trimming at V came to 3 bases and at J to 1 base, leaving 9 bases not matched to a gene.

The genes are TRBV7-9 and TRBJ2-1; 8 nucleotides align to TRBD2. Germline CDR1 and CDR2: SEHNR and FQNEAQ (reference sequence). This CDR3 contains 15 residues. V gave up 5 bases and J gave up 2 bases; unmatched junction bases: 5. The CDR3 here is CASSLLAGPYNEQFF. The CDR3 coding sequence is TGTGCCAGCAGCCTTCTAGCGGGCCCCTACAATGAGCAGTTCTTC.

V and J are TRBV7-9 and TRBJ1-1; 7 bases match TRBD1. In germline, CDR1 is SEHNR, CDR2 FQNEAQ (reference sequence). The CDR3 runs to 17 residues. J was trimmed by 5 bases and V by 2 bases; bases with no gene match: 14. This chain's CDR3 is CASSLPPGRGRSTEAFF. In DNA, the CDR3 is TGTGCCAGCAGCTTACCTCCAGGGAGGGGGCGAAGTACTGAAGCTTTCTTT.

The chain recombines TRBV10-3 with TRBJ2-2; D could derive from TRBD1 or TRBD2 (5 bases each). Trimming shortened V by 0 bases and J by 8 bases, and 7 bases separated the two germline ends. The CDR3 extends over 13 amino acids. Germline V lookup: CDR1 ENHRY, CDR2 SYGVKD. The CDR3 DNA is TGTGCCATCAGTGAGTCGGGGGAAGGGGAGCTGTTTTTT. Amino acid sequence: CAISESGEGELFF.

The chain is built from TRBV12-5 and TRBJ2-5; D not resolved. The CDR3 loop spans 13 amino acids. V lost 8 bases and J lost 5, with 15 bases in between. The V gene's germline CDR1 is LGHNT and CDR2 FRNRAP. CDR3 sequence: CASLSPPPETQYF. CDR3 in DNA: TGTGCTAGTTTGTCGCCTCCTCCGGAGACCCAGTACTTC.

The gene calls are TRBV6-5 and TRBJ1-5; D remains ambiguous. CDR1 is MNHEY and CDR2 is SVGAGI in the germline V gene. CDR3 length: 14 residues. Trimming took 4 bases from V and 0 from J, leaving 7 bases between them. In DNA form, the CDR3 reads TGTGCCAGCAGTTTTGGGATTAGCAATCAGCCCCAGCATTTT. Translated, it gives CASSFGISNQPQHF.

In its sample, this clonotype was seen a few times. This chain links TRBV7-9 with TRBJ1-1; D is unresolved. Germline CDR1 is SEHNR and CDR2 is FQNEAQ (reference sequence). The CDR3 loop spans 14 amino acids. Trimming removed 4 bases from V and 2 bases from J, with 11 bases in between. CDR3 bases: TGTGCCAGCAGCTCGTGGAAGATAAACACTGAAGCTTTCTTT. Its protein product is CASSSWKINTEAFF.

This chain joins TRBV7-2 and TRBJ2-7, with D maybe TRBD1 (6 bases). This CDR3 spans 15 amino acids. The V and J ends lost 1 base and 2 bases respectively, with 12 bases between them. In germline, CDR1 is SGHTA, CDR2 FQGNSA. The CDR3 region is CASSLEGTTPYEQYF. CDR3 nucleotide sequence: TGTGCCAGCAGCTTAGAAGGGACAACCCCCTACGAGCAGTACTTC.

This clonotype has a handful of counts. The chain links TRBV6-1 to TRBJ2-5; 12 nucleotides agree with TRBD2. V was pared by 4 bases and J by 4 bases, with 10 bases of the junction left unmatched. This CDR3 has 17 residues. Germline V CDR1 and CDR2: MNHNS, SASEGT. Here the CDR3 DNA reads TGTGCCAGCAGTGCGTTCCTGACTAGCGGGAGAGGAGAGACCCAGTACTTC. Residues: CASSAFLTSGRGETQYF.

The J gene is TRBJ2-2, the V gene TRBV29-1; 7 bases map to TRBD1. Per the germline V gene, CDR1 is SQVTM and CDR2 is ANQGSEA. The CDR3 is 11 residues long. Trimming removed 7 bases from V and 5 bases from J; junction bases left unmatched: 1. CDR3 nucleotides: TGCAGCGGGGGACAGACCGGGGAGCTGTTTTTT. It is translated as CSGGQTGELFF.